This is a list of T cell receptor beta chains from one sample in a study of blood T cell repertoires in COVID-19. Sequencing used immunoSEQ multiplex PCR; TCRdb keeps in-frame clones, though not all of them. The sample comprises over 200,000 clones, 75% to 90% of which are singletons, and 4.5% to 5.5% rests with the top ten. The sample was peripheral blood. The origin of the receptors is a woman aged 40 to 49 with acute or convalescent COVID-19. CDR3s include the opening cysteine and the closing phenylalanine or tryptophan. Fields, in order: D gene, clone size, J gene, V gene, CDR3 protein, CDR3 DNA. A D gene is named only where the DNA matches it firmly. Not every row has a clone size; where given, it reads once, few, many or a size class.

D: .
size: .
J: TRBJ1-1
V: TRBV10-1
CDR3: CASSDYGGTEAFF
DNA: TGCGCCAGCAGTGACTACGGGGGGACTGAAGCTTTCTTT

D: TRBD1
size: .
J: TRBJ1-5
V: TRBV7-2
CDR3: CASSSRQGGQPQHF
DNA: TGTGCCAGCAGCTCCCGACAGGGAGGTCAGCCCCAGCATTTT

D: TRBD1
size: .
J: TRBJ1-5
V: TRBV7-2
CDR3: CASSSQGTVGQPQHF
DNA: TGTGCCAGCAGCTCGCAGGGGACAGTCGGTCAGCCCCAGCATTTT

D: TRBD1
size: .
J: TRBJ1-5
V: TRBV6-6
CDR3: CASSPGQGTLNQPQHF
DNA: TGTGCCAGCAGCCCCGGACAGGGAACGCTCAATCAGCCCCAGCATTTT

D: TRBD1
size: .
J: TRBJ1-2
V: TRBV6-6
CDR3: CASSPDRGGYGYTF
DNA: TGTGCCAGCAGTCCCGACAGGGGGGGATATGGCTACACCTTC

D: TRBD2
size: .
J: TRBJ2-5
V: TRBV7-3
CDR3: CASSMGLAGGQETQYF
DNA: TGTGCCAGCAGCATGGGACTAGCGGGGGGCCAAGAGACCCAGTACTTC

D: .
size: .
J: TRBJ1-4
V: TRBV27
CDR3: CASRPEEGATNEKLFF
DNA: TGTGCCAGCAGGCCTGAAGAGGGGGCAACTAATGAAAAACTGTTTTTT

D: .
size: .
J: TRBJ2-1
V: TRBV7-4
CDR3: CASSEGGKRVGLNEQFF
DNA: TGTGCCAGCAGCGAGGGAGGTAAGCGGGTAGGGCTTAATGAGCAGTTCTTC

D: .
size: .
J: TRBJ1-1
V: TRBV19
CDR3: CASKGLMNTEAFF
DNA: TGTGCCAGTAAAGGACTGATGAACACTGAAGCTTTCTTT

D: .
size: .
J: TRBJ2-5
V: TRBV27
CDR3: CASAGAGLRTQYF
DNA: TGTGCCAGCGCGGGGGCAGGCCTCCGGACCCAGTACTTC

D: TRBD1
size: .
J: TRBJ2-2
V: TRBV7-7
CDR3: CASSPQRGRTGGIPGELFF
DNA: TGTGCCAGCAGCCCCCAGAGGGGGAGGACAGGGGGCATTCCCGGGGAGCTGTTTTTT

D: .
size: .
J: TRBJ2-2
V: TRBV19
CDR3: CASSIARGTGELFF
DNA: TGTGCCAGTAGTATCGCCCGAGGCACCGGGGAGCTGTTTTTT

D: .
size: once
J: TRBJ1-6
V: TRBV19
CDR3: CASSIGGPDNSPLHF
DNA: TGTGCCAGTAGTATAGGGGGGCCCGATAATTCACCCCTCCACTTT

D: .
size: .
J: TRBJ1-1
V: TRBV4-1
CDR3: CASSQVVRQANTEAFF
DNA: TGCGCCAGCAGCCAAGTTGTACGACAGGCCAACACTGAAGCTTTCTTT

D: TRBD1
size: .
J: TRBJ1-5
V: TRBV27
CDR3: CASGVRQGSNQPQHF
DNA: TGTGCCAGCGGTGTAAGACAGGGATCCAATCAGCCCCAGCATTTT

D: TRBD2
size: .
J: TRBJ2-1
V: TRBV6-1
CDR3: CASSARRTSGGLYNEQFF
DNA: TGTGCCAGCAGTGCCCGCAGGACTAGCGGGGGCCTCTACAATGAGCAGTTCTTC

D: .
size: .
J: TRBJ1-4
V: TRBV7-9
CDR3: CASSLASGYREKLFF
DNA: TGTGCCAGCAGCTTAGCGTCCGGGTATCGTGAAAAACTGTTTTTT